The following is a T cell receptor beta chain sequence with its context. The antigen remains unidentified. Amplified TCR beta CDR3 regions came from RNA transcripts. A set of HTBI primers served as the primers for a first-round RT-PCR of the TCR CDR3. MiXCR was run by TCRdb on the multiplex PCR reads, yielding one entry per CDR3 protein. The sample records 500,000 to 600,000 distinct CDR3 sequences, 16% being singletons. This record comes from a study of T cells in Graves' hyperthyroidism and ophthalmopathy. General observations from the study: Clonotypes that were expanded in thyroid above 0.001 mostly appeared in blood too.

This CDR3 spans 16 amino acids. Between the trimmed V and J ends, which lost 4 bases and 2 bases, there was a span of 17 bases. Germline V lookup: CDR1 SGHTA, CDR2 FQGTGA. This TCR derives from a woman younger than 30 with Graves' hyperthyroidism. Sequencing used blood. V is TRBV7-3 and J is TRBJ1-2; D possibly corresponds to TRBD1 (6 bases). CDR3 DNA sequence: TGTGCCAGCAGCTCTCGGGACACTCACACCAACTATGGCTACACCTTC. It codes for CASSSRDTHTNYGYTF.